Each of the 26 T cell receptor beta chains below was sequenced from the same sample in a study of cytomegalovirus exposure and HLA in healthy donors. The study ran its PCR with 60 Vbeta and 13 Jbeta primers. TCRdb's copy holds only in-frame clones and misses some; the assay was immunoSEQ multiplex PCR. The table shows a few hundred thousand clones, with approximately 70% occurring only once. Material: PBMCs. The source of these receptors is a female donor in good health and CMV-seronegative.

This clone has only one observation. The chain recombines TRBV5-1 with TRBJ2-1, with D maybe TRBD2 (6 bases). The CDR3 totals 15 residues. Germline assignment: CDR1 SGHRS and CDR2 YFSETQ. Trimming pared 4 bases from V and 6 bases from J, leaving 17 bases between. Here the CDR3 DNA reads TGCGCCAGCAGCACATGGGACTCCCACCCCAATGAGCAGTTCTTC. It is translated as CASSTWDSHPNEQFF.

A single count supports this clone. The CDR3 bases are TGTGCCAGCAGTTTATGGACAGGCAACACAGATACGCAGTATTTT. Translating gives CASSLWTGNTDTQYF. The chain couples TRBV27 to TRBJ2-3; 7 positions agree with TRBD1. The CDR3 is 15 amino acids. V was clipped by 1 base and J by 2 bases; unmatched bases: 3. Germline CDR1 MNHEY, CDR2 SMNVEV (reference sequence).

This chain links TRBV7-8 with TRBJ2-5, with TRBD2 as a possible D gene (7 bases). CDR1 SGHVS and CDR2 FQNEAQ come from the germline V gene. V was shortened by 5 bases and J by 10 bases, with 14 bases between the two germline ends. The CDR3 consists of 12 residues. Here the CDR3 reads CASSLARGGQYF. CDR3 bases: TGTGCCAGCAGCCTGGCTAGGGGGGGCCAGTACTTC.

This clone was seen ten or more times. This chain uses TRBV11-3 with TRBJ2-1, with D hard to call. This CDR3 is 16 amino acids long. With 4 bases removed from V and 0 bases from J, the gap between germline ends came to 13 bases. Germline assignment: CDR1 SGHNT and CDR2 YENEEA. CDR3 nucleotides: TGTGCCAGCAGCTCCCGAGAGGTTGGCTCCTACAATGAGCAGTTCTTC. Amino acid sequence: CASSSREVGSYNEQFF.

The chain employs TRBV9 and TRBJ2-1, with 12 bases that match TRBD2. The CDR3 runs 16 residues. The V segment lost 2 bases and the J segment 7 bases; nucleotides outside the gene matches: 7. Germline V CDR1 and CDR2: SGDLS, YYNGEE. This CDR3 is CASSVMAGTSGNEQFF. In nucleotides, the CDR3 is TGTGCCAGCAGCGTTATGGCCGGGACTAGCGGGAATGAGCAGTTCTTC.

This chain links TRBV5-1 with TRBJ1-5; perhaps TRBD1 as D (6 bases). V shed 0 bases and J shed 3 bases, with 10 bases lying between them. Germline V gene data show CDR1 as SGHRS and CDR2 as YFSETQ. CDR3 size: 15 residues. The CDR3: CASSLEGVANQPQHF. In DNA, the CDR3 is TGCGCCAGCAGCTTGGAGGGGGTCGCCAATCAGCCCCAGCATTTT.

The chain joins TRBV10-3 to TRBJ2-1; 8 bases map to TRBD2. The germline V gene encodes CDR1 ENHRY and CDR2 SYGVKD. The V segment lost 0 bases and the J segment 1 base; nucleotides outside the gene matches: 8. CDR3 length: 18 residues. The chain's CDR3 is CAISESGGRPLSYNEQFF. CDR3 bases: TGTGCCATCAGTGAGTCTGGCGGGAGGCCACTTTCCTACAATGAGCAGTTCTTC.

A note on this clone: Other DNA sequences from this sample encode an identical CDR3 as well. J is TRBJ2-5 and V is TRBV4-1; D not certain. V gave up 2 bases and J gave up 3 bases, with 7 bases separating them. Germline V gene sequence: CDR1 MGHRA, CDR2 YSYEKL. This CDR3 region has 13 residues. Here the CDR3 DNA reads TGCGCCAGCAGCCAACCAGGTGAAGAGACCCAGTACTTC. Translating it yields CASSQPGEETQYF.

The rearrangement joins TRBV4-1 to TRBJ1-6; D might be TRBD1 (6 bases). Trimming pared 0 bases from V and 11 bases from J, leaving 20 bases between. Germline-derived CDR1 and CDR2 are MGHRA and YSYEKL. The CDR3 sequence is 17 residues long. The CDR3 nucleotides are TGCGCCAGCAGCCAAGAGATCCGTGAGTCCCACAGGGCACCCCTCCACTTT. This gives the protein CASSQEIRESHRAPLHF.

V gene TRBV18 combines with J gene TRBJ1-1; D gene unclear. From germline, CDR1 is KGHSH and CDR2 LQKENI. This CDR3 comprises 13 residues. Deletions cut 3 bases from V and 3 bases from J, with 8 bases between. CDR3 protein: CASSPAGHTEAFF. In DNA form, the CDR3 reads TGTGCCAGCTCACCGGCAGGTCACACTGAAGCTTTCTTT.

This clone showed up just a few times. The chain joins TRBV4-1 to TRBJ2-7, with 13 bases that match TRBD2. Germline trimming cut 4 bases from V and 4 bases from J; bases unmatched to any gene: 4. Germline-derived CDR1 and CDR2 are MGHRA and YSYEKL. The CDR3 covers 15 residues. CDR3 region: CASSRTSGSRYEQYF. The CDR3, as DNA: TGCGCCAGCAGCCGGACTAGCGGGAGCCGATACGAGCAGTACTTC.

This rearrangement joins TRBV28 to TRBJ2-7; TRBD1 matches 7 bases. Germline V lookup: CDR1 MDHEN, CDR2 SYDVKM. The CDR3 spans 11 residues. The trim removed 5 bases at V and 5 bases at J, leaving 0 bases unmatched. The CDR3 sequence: CASSTGDEQYF. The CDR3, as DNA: TGTGCCAGCAGTACAGGGGACGAGCAGTACTTC.

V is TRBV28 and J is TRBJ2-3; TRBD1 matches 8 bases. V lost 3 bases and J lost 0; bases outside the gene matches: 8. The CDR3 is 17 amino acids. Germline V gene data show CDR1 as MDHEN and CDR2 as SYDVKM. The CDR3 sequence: CASSFAGTGPSTDTQYF. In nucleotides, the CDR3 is TGTGCCAGCAGTTTCGCTGGGACAGGACCCAGCACAGATACGCAGTATTTT. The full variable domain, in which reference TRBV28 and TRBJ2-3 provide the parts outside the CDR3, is DVKVTQSSRYLVKRTGEKVFLECVQDMDHENMFWYRQDPGLGLRLIYFSYDVKMKEKGDIPEGYSVSREKKERFSLILESASTNQTSMYLCASSFAGTGPSTDTQYFGPGTRLTVL.

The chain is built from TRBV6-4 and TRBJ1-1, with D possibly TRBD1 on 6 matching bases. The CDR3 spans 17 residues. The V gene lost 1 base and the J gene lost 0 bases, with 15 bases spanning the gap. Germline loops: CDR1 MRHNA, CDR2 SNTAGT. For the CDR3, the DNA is TGTGCCAGCAGTGACTTTCCTGGGGACAAGCTGAACACTGAAGCTTTCTTT. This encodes CASSDFPGDKLNTEAFF.

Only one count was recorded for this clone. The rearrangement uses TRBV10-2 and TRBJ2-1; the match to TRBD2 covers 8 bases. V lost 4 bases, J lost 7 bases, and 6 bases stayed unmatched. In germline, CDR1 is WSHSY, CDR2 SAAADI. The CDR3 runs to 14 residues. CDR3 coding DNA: TGCGCCAGCAGTGGCCGGGCTAGCGGGAATGAGCAGTTCTTC. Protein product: CASSGRASGNEQFF.

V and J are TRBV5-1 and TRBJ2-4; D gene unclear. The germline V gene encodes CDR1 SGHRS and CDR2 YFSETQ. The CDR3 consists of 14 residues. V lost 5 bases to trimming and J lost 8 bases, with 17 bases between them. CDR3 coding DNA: TGCGCCAGCAGTATAGGTGGTTATCGGGACATTCAGTACTTC. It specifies CASSIGGYRDIQYF.

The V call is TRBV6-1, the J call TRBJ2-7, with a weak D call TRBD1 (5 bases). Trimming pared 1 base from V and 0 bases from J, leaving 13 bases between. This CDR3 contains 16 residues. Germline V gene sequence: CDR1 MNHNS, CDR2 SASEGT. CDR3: CASSEEGWLSSYEQYF. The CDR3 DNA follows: TGTGCCAGCAGTGAAGAGGGGTGGCTCAGCTCCTACGAGCAGTACTTC.

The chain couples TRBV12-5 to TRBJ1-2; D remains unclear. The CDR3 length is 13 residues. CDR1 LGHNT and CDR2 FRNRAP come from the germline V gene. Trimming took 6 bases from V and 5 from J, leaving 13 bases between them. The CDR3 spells CASGLEGRYGYTF. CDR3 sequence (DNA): TGTGCTAGTGGCCTAGAAGGAAGGTATGGCTACACCTTC.

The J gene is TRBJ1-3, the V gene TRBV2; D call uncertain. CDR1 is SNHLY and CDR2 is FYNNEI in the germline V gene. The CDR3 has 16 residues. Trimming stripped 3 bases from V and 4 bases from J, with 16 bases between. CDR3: CASSERVAAKGNTIYF. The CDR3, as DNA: TGTGCCAGCAGTGAGAGGGTCGCGGCAAAAGGAAACACCATATATTTT. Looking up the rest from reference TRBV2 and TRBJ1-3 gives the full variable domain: EPEVTQTPSHQVTQMGQEVILRCVPISNHLYFYWYRQILGQKVEFLVSFYNNEISEKSEIFDDQFSVERPDGSNFTLKIRSTKLEDSAMYFCASSERVAAKGNTIYFGEGSWLTVV.

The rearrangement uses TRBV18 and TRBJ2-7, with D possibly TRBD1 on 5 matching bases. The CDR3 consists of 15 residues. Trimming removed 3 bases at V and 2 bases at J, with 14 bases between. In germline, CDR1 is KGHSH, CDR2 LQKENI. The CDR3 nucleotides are TGTGCCAGCTCACCCGATCCAGGGCAACCCTACGAGCAGTACTTC. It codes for CASSPDPGQPYEQYF.

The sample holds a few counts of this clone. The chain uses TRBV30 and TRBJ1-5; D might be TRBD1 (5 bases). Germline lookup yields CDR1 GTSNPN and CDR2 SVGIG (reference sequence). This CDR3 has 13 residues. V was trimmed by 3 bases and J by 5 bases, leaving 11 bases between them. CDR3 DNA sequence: TGTGCCTGGAGGGGGCGGGGCGATCAGCCCCAGCATTTT. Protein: CAWRGRGDQPQHF.

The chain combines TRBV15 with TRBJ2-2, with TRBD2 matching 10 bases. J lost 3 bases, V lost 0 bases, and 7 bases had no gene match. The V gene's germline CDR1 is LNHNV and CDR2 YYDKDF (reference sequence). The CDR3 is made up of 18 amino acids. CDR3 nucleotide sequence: TGTGCCACCAGCAGAGATAGGCTAGCGGGGGCGGACACCGGGGAGCTGTTTTTT. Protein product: CATSRDRLAGADTGELFF.

The CDR3 sequence is CASSHHGQENIQYF. In nucleotides, the CDR3 is TGTGCCAGCAGCCACCATGGGCAGGAAAACATTCAGTACTTC. The gene calls are TRBV11-2 and TRBJ2-4; no clear D gene. The length of the CDR3 is 14 residues. Trimming took 5 bases from V and 5 from J, leaving 13 bases between them. Germline assignment: CDR1 SGHAT and CDR2 FQNNGV.

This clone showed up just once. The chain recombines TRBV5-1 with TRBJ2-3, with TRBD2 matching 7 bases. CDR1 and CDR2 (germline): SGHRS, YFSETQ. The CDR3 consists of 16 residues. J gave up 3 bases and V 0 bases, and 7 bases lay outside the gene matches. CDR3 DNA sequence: TGCGCCAGCAGCTTGGCTGGCGGGAGTCAGACAGATACGCAGTATTTT. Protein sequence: CASSLAGGSQTDTQYF.

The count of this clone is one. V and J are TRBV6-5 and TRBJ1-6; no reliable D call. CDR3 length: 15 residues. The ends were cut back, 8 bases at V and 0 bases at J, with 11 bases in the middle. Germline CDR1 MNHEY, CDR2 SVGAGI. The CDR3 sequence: CASWRSSSYNSPLHF. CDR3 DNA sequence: TGTGCCAGCTGGAGGTCAAGCTCCTATAATTCACCCCTCCACTTT.

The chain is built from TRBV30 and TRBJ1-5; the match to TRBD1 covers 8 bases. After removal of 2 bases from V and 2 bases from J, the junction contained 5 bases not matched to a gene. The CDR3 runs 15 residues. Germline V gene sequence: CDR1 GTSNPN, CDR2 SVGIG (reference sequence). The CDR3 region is CAWSSGGGGNQPQHF. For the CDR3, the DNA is TGTGCCTGGAGTTCAGGGGGCGGTGGCAATCAGCCCCAGCATTTT. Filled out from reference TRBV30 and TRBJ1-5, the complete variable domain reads SQTIHQWPATLVQPVGSPLSLECTVEGTSNPNLYWYRQAAGRGLQLLFYSVGIGQISSEVPQNLSASRPQDRQFILSSKKLLLSDSGFYLCAWSSGGGGNQPQHFGDGTRLSIL.